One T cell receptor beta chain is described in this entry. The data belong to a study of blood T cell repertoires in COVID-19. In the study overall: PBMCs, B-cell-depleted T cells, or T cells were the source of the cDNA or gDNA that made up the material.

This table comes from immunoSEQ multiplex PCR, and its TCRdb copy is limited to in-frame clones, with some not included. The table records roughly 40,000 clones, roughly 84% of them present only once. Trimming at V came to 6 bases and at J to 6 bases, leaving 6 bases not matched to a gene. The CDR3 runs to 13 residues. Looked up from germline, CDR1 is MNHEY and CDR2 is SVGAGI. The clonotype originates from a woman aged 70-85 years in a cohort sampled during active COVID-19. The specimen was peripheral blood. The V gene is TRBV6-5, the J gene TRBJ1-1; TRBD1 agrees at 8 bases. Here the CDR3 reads CASSVSQGAEAFF. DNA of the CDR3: TGTGCCAGCAGCGTTTCACAGGGGGCTGAAGCTTTCTTT.